The present entry profiles one TCR beta chain with its context. Its antigen is currently not known. Base quality data are lacking; no much larger clone is found one base away. The germline V gene provides CDR1 MGHRA and CDR2 YSYEKL. Trimming takes 4 bases from V and 0 bases from J, and the germline ends sit 9 bases apart. The CDR3 starts with the cysteine, ends with the phenylalanine, and has 14 residues. The retained sequence is limited to the CDR3, 42 bases, with the frame set at the first base. Ficoll-Paque density gradient centrifugation was used to isolate PBMCs. The sequencing machine was an Illumina NovaSeq 6000. Using 5'RACE with constant-segment primers, TCRalpha and TCRbeta cDNA libraries were constructed, with sample barcodes and unique molecular identifiers added in the process. RNA was extracted from every sample with Trizol reagent. Libraries were amplified in two PCR steps, with a second sample barcode and Illumina TruSeq adapters added in the second step. Libraries were sequenced on an Illumina NovaSeq with 2 x 150 bp paired-end reads. The study's own analysis went as follows. Demultiplexing of reads and collapsing into UMI-guided consensus sequences were performed with migec v1.2.7. Using mixcr v2.1.11, UMI consensuses were aligned to TRA and TRB V and J templates and then assembled into clonotypes. Clonotypes were classified as expanded or contracted when called significant by both edgeR and NoisET, with noise models trained on biological replicates. For edgeR calls, a false discovery rate-adjusted p below 0.01 and a log2 fold-change threshold of 1 were applied. As an exploratory analysis of dynamics, max-normalized trajectories of the 1000 most abundant clonotypes were examined with PCA combined with hierarchical clustering. Each responding clone was given a CD4 or CD8 phenotype based on the CD4+ and CD8+ repertoires, which had been sequenced separately. TCRdb reprocessing: public reads trimmed at Q25 with fastp, clones called with MiXCR, in-frame beta chains kept. One record per CDR3 amino acid sequence lists the most common genes and DNA. The V and J calls and clone size come from TCRdb's table, not from the authors' own analysis. The sample includes about 350,000 distinct CDR3 sequences, with roughly 13% observed a single time. The top ten hold approximately 22% of the sample.

The data were obtained in a study of T-cell memory formation after mild COVID-19 (dated by TCRdb to the early 2020s). About the full investigation: TCR sequence clusters from the two donors were largely donor specific. Two young, previously healthy adult volunteers made up the cohort, one male and one female. In a couple of donors, T-cell clones that expanded and contracted after mild COVID-19 were tracked by sequencing TCRalpha and TCRbeta repertoires over time.

Beyond this particular receptor, the publication reports: Contracting CD4+ clones were found mainly in CM and EM memory subsets, while CD8+ clones were enriched in EMRA. Some responding clones were detected in pre-infection memory, suggesting pre-existing cross-reactive memory T cells joined the SARS-CoV-2 response. The study covered only a couple of mild cases, and larger cohorts including severe cases with pre-infection samples were considered necessary. Balanced CD4/CD8 phenotypes were observed for clones contracting from day 15 to 85, whereas a bias towards CD4+ was observed for a second wave of clones expanding from day 15 to 37. The second-wave clones that peaked on day 37 were not confirmed to be SARS-CoV-2 specific.

Sequencing was carried out using PBMCs or a T cell subset sorted from them (not recorded which). The source is a man aged 18 to 30 who had mild COVID-19 (a few samples of this study predate the infection). The sample titles of this study are shuffled in the database, so cell type and time point are left out; the donor was told from shared clones. Recombination joined TRBV4-1 with TRBJ1-1; TRBD1 is a weak D gene call, 5 bases matching. The nucleotide sequence reads TGCGCCAGCAGCCGAGGGACCCTGAACACTGAAGCTTTCTTT. It translates as CASSRGTLNTEAFF.